These 20 T cell receptor beta chains originate from one sample sequenced in a study of neurological immune-mediated disorders. Using its own MiXCR run on the 5' RACE reads, TCRdb lists one record per CDR3 protein. The sample records over 60,000 distinct CDR3 sequences, 4% to 6% being singletons. The sequenced material came from PBMCs. These receptors originate from a woman aged 25 to 39 with multiple sclerosis.

Many counts were recorded for this clonotype. This chain joins TRBV5-1 and TRBJ2-7; a possible D gene is TRBD2 (5 bases). This CDR3 spans 17 amino acids. Trimming stripped 0 bases from V and 1 base from J, with 17 bases between. In germline, CDR1 is SGHRS, CDR2 YFSETQ. The CDR3 loop reads CASSLAYGGELSYEQYF. CDR3 in DNA: TGCGCCAGCAGCTTGGCCTATGGAGGAGAATTATCCTACGAGCAGTACTTC.

On this clonotype: It may be a read error: a sequence one base away is much more abundant. V and J are TRBV20-1 and TRBJ2-7; the D gene is possibly TRBD2 (5 bases). The germline V gene encodes CDR1 DFQATT and CDR2 SNEGSKA (reference sequence). Trimming pared 6 bases from V and 7 bases from J, leaving 19 bases between. This CDR3 has 13 residues. CDR3 coding DNA: TGCAGTGCATTCGGGGAAAGGGTGGGGGAGCAGTACTTC. It translates to CSAFGERVGEQYF.

This clonotype occurred a few times. The junction departs from the called germline gene at one end, perhaps through a read error. The chain couples TRBV6-2 or TRBV6-3 to TRBJ1-5, with D perhaps TRBD1 (6 bases). Germline V gene lookup returns CDR1 MNHEY and CDR2 SVGEGT. The CDR3 covers 13 residues. In DNA form, the CDR3 reads TGTGCCAGCAGTTCCCAGGGGCATCAGCCCCAGAATTTT. Its protein product is CASSSQGHQPQNF.

The chain is built from TRBV6-6 and TRBJ1-2; D gene ambiguous. CDR3 size: 12 residues. The V gene's germline CDR1 is MNHNY and CDR2 SVGAGI (reference sequence). Trimming left V 6 bases short and J 4 bases short, with 9 bases between. The CDR3 sequence: CASSPVGYGYTF. CDR3 coding DNA: TGTGCCAGCAGCCCGGTGGGCTATGGCTACACCTTC.

This chain uses TRBV29-1 with TRBJ2-1; the match to TRBD2 covers 8 bases. The CDR3 is 12 residues long. Germline assignment: CDR1 SQVTM and CDR2 ANQGSEA. Germline trimming cut 8 bases from V and 6 bases from J; bases unmatched to any gene: 6. The CDR3 spells CSLGGAANEQFF. The CDR3 DNA follows: TGCAGCCTCGGGGGGGCGGCCAATGAGCAGTTCTTC.

This clonotype appeared many times. J is TRBJ2-7 and V is TRBV7-6; D is possibly TRBD1 or TRBD2 (5 bases each). From germline, CDR1 is SGHVS and CDR2 FNYEAQ. This CDR3 spans 14 amino acids. V dropped 4 bases and J dropped 5 bases, with 15 bases sitting between them. The CDR3 loop is CASSYQGNSDEQYF. DNA of the CDR3: TGTGCCAGCAGCTACCAGGGAAATAGCGACGAGCAGTACTTC.

This clonotype showed up just a few times. A much larger clone differs by one base, so this may be a read error. The V call is TRBV7-2, the J call TRBJ2-5, with D possibly TRBD2 on 5 matching bases. The germline V gene has CDR1 SGHTA and CDR2 FQGNSA. The CDR3 runs 13 residues. V dropped 2 bases and J dropped 9 bases, with 13 bases sitting between them. CDR3 DNA: TGTGCCAGCAGCTTATCTATAGCCGGGGCCCAGTACTTC. Its protein product is CASSLSIAGAQYF.

At least ten counts were recorded for this clonotype. The chain couples TRBV5-1 to TRBJ1-4, with TRBD1 matching 11 bases. Germline values: CDR1 SGHRS, CDR2 YFSETQ. This CDR3 comprises 17 residues. V shed 4 bases and J 2 bases; nucleotides not matched to a gene: 7. The CDR3 here is CASSGAGTGGTNEKLFF. The DNA for the CDR3 is TGCGCCAGCAGCGGAGCCGGGACAGGGGGGACTAATGAAAAACTGTTTTTT.

Judged by abundance, this clonotype is medium-sized. This rearrangement joins TRBV20-1 to TRBJ2-7; 7 nucleotides line up with TRBD1. The germline V gene encodes CDR1 DFQATT and CDR2 SNEGSKA (reference sequence). The CDR3 consists of 12 residues. With V trimmed by 2 bases and J by 5 bases, 3 bases remained unmatched. CDR3 residues: CSARRQGDEQYF. In nucleotides, the CDR3 is TGCAGTGCTAGAAGACAGGGCGACGAGCAGTACTTC.

This clonotype was picked up a small number of times. One end of the junction does not line up with germline, which may come from a read error. The rearrangement links TRBV20-1 to TRBJ1-5; D is unresolved. This CDR3 is built from 18 residues. Germline CDR1 is DFQATT and CDR2 is SNEGSKA (reference sequence). Here the CDR3 reads CSARDGVNIWGRNQPQNF. The CDR3 DNA reads TGCAGTGCTAGAGACGGCGTCAATATTTGGGGTCGTAATCAGCCCCAGAATTTT.

A note on this clonotype: At one end the junction does not follow the germline gene, possibly because of a read error. The rearrangement joins TRBV6-5 to TRBJ1-5; tentatively, D is TRBD1 (6 bases). Germline-derived CDR1 and CDR2 are MNHEY and SVGAGI. The CDR3 is made up of 15 amino acids. This CDR3 is CASSYGQGYNQPQNF. The DNA of the CDR3 is TGTGCCAGCAGTTACGGGCAGGGGTACAATCAGCCCCAGAATTTT.

This clonotype was observed many times. The rearrangement links TRBV5-6 to TRBJ1-1; a possible D gene is TRBD1 (5 bases). Germline CDR1 reads SGHDT; CDR2 reads YYEEEE. The CDR3 totals 15 residues. V shed 0 bases and J shed 5 bases, with 14 bases lying between them. The CDR3 nucleotides are TGTGCCAGCAGCTTGGCCCTACCGGGGCGGACTGAAGCTTTCTTT. It specifies CASSLALPGRTEAFF.

The chain has TRBV20-1 and TRBJ2-7, with TRBD1 matching over 7 bases. J lost 4 bases, V lost 5 bases, and 11 bases had no gene match. Per the germline V gene, CDR1 is DFQATT and CDR2 is SNEGSKA (reference sequence). The CDR3 is made up of 14 amino acids. The CDR3 is CSARWDSRKYEQYF. CDR3 sequence (DNA): TGCAGTGCTCGCTGGGACAGCAGGAAATACGAGCAGTACTTC.

The CDR3 sequence is CASSQGRGRETQYF. The DNA of the CDR3 is TGTGCCAGCAGTCAAGGGAGGGGGCGGGAGACCCAGTACTTC. This sequence joins TRBV12-3 or TRBV12-4 and TRBJ2-5; the D gene could be TRBD1 or TRBD2 (7 bases each). The CDR3 totals 14 residues. V was cut by 5 bases and J by 5 bases, with 15 bases left in between.

This clonotype has a count of ten or more. The genes are TRBV4-1 and TRBJ1-4, with 7 nucleotides matching TRBD1. CDR1 is MGHRA, CDR2 YSYEKL, per germline. The ends lost 4 bases at V and 5 bases at J; junction bases unmatched: 7. The CDR3 is 15 residues long. The CDR3 DNA is TGCGCCAGCAGCCTCGGGACAGCGGCAAATGAAAAACTGTTTTTT. As protein: CASSLGTAANEKLFF.

There are a few counts of this clonotype. A much larger clone is a single base away; this may be a read error. The chain has TRBV29-1 and TRBJ1-1; 8 bases are shared with TRBD1. V lost 2 bases to trimming and J lost 3 bases; unmatched junction nucleotides: 8. CDR3 length: 15 amino acids. Germline V CDR1 and CDR2: SQVTM, ANQGSEA. The CDR3 loop reads CSVERTGRKDTEAFF. In DNA, the CDR3 is TGCAGCGTTGAAAGGACAGGGAGGAAAGACACTGAAGCTTTCTTT. The full variable domain, its missing parts supplied by reference TRBV29-1 and TRBJ1-1, is SAVISQKPSRDICQRGTSLTIQCQVDSQVTMMFWYRQQPGQSLTLIATANQGSEATYESGFVIDKFPISRPNLTFSTLTVSNMSPEDSSIYLCSVERTGRKDTEAFFGQGTRLTVV.

The table lists this clonotype with many counts. V usage is TRBV6-5 and J usage is TRBJ2-3; D not certain. Germline-derived CDR1 and CDR2 are MNHEY and SVGAGI. V lost 0 bases to trimming and J lost 4 bases, with 11 bases between them. The CDR3 contains 15 residues. CDR3 sequence (DNA): TGTGCCAGCAGTTACTCGGAGACGCCCGCAGATACGCAGTATTTT. It encodes CASSYSETPADTQYF.

This clonotype was counted many times. The chain links TRBV6-6 to TRBJ1-1; D is undetermined. Deletions cut 5 bases from V and 1 base from J, with 5 bases between. Germline V gene data show CDR1 as MNHNY and CDR2 as SVGAGI (reference sequence). The CDR3 loop spans 12 amino acids. CDR3 loop: CASSGPNTEAFF. The CDR3 bases are TGTGCCAGCAGTGGCCCGAACACTGAAGCTTTCTTT.

This clonotype was recorded many times. The J gene is TRBJ2-4, the V gene TRBV20-1; TRBD2 might be the D (6 bases). The length of the CDR3 is 14 residues. Germline assignment: CDR1 DFQATT and CDR2 SNEGSKA (reference sequence). DNA for the CDR3: TGCAGCGTTGGGTCCGGGGAGGTCAAAAACATTCAGTACTTC. This gives the protein CSVGSGEVKNIQYF.

This clonotype was picked up many times. J is TRBJ2-5 and V is TRBV6-5; D perhaps matches TRBD2 (6 bases). This CDR3 is built from 13 residues. CDR1 and CDR2 (germline): MNHEY, SVGAGI. The V and J ends lost 5 bases and 5 bases respectively, with 12 bases between them. CDR3 protein: CASSRLVRETQYF. The CDR3 nucleotides read TGTGCCAGCAGTAGACTAGTACGGGAGACCCAGTACTTC.